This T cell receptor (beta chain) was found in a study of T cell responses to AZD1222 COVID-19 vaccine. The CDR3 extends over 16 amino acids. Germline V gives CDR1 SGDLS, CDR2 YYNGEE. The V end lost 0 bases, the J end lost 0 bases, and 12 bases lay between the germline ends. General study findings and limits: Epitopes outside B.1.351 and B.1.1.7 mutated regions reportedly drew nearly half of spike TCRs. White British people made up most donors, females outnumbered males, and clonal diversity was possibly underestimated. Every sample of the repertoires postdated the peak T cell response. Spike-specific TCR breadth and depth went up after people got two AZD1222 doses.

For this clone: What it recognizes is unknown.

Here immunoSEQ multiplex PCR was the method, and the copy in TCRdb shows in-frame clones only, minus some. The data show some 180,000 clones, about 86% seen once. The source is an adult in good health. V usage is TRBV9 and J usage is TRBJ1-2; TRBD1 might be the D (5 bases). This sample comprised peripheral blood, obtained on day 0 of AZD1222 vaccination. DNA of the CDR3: TGTGCCAGCAGCGTAGGCGCCGGGGCTACTAACTATGGCTACACCTTC. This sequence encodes CASSVGAGATNYGYTF.